This T cell receptor (beta chain) is from a study of blood T cell repertoires in COVID-19. From germline, CDR1 is KGHDR and CDR2 SFDVKD. CDR3 length: 15 amino acids. Trimming cost V 4 bases and J 7 bases, with 16 bases left between them. Per the authors' pipeline: Amplification of reference gene primers provided the estimated nucleated cell counts. Produced via immunoSEQ multiplex PCR; TCRdb's table is partial and in-frame only. V, J and clone size are those of that table, while D and trimming were read from the DNA. The table includes around 91,000 clones, 70% to 80% detected once. Sequences were obtained from peripheral blood. This receptor was identified in a woman at least 80 years old with active or convalescent COVID-19. V is TRBV24-1 and J is TRBJ2-1; possibly TRBD2 for D (6 bases). The chain's CDR3 is CATSDRGTSGNEQFF. The CDR3 DNA reads as TGTGCCACCAGTGACCGTGGGACTTCGGGAAATGAGCAGTTCTTC.